One and the same sample provided the 7 T cell receptor beta chains below, sequenced in a study of T cell changes during pregnancy in multiple sclerosis. Produced via immunoSEQ multiplex PCR; TCRdb's table is partial and in-frame only. The data contain tens of thousands of clones, 90% of them singletons. Sequencing used peripheral blood, obtained after pregnancy. These receptors were collected from a female donor in good health, enrolled as a control in a pregnancy study.

The sample holds one count of this clone. The chain has TRBV6-5 and TRBJ2-7; 11 bases are shared with TRBD2. From germline, CDR1 is MNHEY and CDR2 SVGAGI. The CDR3 length is 15 residues. V shed 4 bases and J 0 bases; nucleotides not matched to a gene: 2. This chain's CDR3 is CASSSLAGASYEQYF. CDR3 nucleotide sequence: TGTGCCAGCAGTTCACTAGCGGGGGCCTCCTACGAGCAGTACTTC.

The rearrangement links TRBV30 to TRBJ1-2; no clear D. The length of the CDR3 is 10 residues. Between the trimmed V and J ends, which lost 4 bases and 7 bases, there was a span of 7 bases. Germline CDR1 reads GTSNPN; CDR2 reads SVGIG (reference sequence). CDR3: CAWNTGGYTF. CDR3 sequence (DNA): TGTGCCTGGAACACGGGTGGCTACACCTTC.

The V call is TRBV5-4, the J call TRBJ2-2; tentative D call: TRBD1 (6 bases). Trimming cost V 0 bases and J 2 bases, with 14 bases left between them. This CDR3 comprises 17 residues. Germline loops: CDR1 SGHNT, CDR2 YYREEE (reference sequence). This chain's CDR3 is CASSLAAGARNTGELFF. The CDR3 nucleotides are TGTGCCAGCAGCTTGGCCGCAGGGGCGCGCAACACCGGGGAGCTGTTTTTT.

This chain's CDR3 is CASSYSQGCNQPQHF. The CDR3 DNA follows: TGTGCCAGCAGTTACTCTCAGGGCTGCAATCAGCCCCAGCATTTT. This sequence joins TRBV6-7 and TRBJ1-5; D perhaps matches TRBD1 (5 bases). TRBV6-7 belongs to the ORF category, with a function that is uncertain. V was shortened by 0 bases and J by 2 bases, with 8 bases between the two germline ends. CDR3 length: 15 amino acids.

The J gene is TRBJ1-2, the V gene TRBV10-3, with D maybe TRBD1 (5 bases). Trimming cost V 0 bases and J 8 bases, with 13 bases left between them. This CDR3 comprises 14 residues. Germline loops: CDR1 ENHRY, CDR2 SYGVKD. The CDR3 here is CAISESKVTGGYTF. The CDR3 bases are TGTGCCATCAGTGAGTCGAAGGTAACAGGAGGCTACACCTTC.

The chain recombines TRBV29-1 with TRBJ1-5; 7 bases agree with TRBD1. V shed 0 bases, J shed 3 bases, and the junction held 8 bases outside the gene matches. The CDR3 covers 16 residues. In germline, CDR1 is SQVTM, CDR2 ANQGSEA. The CDR3 region has the DNA TGCAGCGTTGAAGATTGTGAGGACAGGTCCAATCAGCCCCAGCATTTT. Its translation is CSVEDCEDRSNQPQHF.

The chain uses TRBV5-1 and TRBJ1-2; D is undetermined. V gave up 0 bases and J gave up 6 bases, with 9 bases separating them. Germline V lookup: CDR1 SGHRS, CDR2 YFSETQ. This CDR3 is built from 13 residues. CDR3 amino acids: CASSLEGEDGYTF. CDR3 bases: TGCGCCAGCAGCTTGGAAGGAGAGGATGGCTACACCTTC.